Following are 11 T cell receptor beta chains from one sample sequenced in a study of blood T cell repertoires in COVID-19 (dated by TCRdb to 2018 to 2021). Receptor amplification or capture employed the immunoSEQ multiplex PCR assay. The table comes from immuneACCESS by way of TCRdb, which keeps in-frame sequences with V and J called. Part of the clones is missing from these tables; in studies checked, under half for an unresolved V gene and the rest for unknown reasons. A total of 200,000 or so clones appear in this sample, about nine tenths of them only once. The ten biggest clones cover 0.7% to 0.85% of the sample. Source material: peripheral blood. These receptors were taken from a woman aged 70-85 years with acute or convalescent COVID-19.

The gene calls are TRBV16 and TRBJ1-6; no firm D call. Per the germline V gene, CDR1 is KGHSY and CDR2 is FQNENV. Trimming cost V 4 bases and J 8 bases, with 12 bases left between them. This CDR3 has 14 amino acids. The CDR3 loop reads CASSLRHADSPLHF. DNA of the CDR3: TGTGCCAGCAGCCTGAGACATGCTGATTCACCCCTCCACTTT.

The rearrangement joins TRBV3-1 (or the pseudogene TRBV3-2) to TRBJ2-3; D remains ambiguous. The CDR3 is 13 residues long. From germline, CDR1 is LGHDT and CDR2 YNNKEL (reference sequence). Trimming took 3 bases from V and 4 from J, leaving 8 bases between them. The CDR3 region has the DNA TGTGCCAGCAGCCACTTGAGCGCAGATACGCAGTATTTT. Translation: CASSHLSADTQYF.

The chain is built from TRBV4-1 and TRBJ1-1; the D is unclear. V dropped 3 bases and J dropped 4 bases, with 15 bases sitting between them. Germline loops: CDR1 MGHRA, CDR2 YSYEKL. The length of the CDR3 is 15 residues. CDR3 sequence (DNA): TGCGCCAGCAGCCATACTTATGGTGCGGGCACTGAAGCTTTCTTT. As protein: CASSHTYGAGTEAFF.

The chain carries TRBV3-1 (or the pseudogene TRBV3-2) and TRBJ1-4; perhaps TRBD1 as D (5 bases). The CDR3 is 17 amino acids. Germline V gives CDR1 LGHDT, CDR2 YNNKEL (reference sequence). V dropped 1 base and J dropped 0 bases, with 12 bases sitting between them. In DNA form, the CDR3 reads TGTGCCAGCAGCCAAGGGGGGGGACCTACAACTAATGAAAAACTGTTTTTT. It is translated as CASSQGGGPTTNEKLFF.

The gene calls are TRBV7-2 and TRBJ1-1; 8 bases line up with TRBD1. Germline V gives CDR1 SGHTA, CDR2 FQGNSA. CDR3 length equals 15 residues. V dropped 3 bases and J dropped 0; count of bases not matched to a gene: 3. The CDR3 spells CASSFAGGLNTEAFF. CDR3 DNA: TGTGCCAGCAGCTTCGCAGGGGGCTTGAACACTGAAGCTTTCTTT.

This clone has just one count. The chain links TRBV19 to TRBJ2-5; 8 bases match TRBD1. V shed 6 bases and J 4 bases; nucleotides not matched to a gene: 4. The germline V gene encodes CDR1 LNHDA and CDR2 SQIVND (reference sequence). The CDR3 sequence is 13 residues long. The CDR3 region has the DNA TGTGCCAGTAGCCGAGACAGGGGAGAGACCCAGTACTTC. Translation gives CASSRDRGETQYF.

The rearrangement uses TRBV5-1 and TRBJ1-4; TRBD1 agrees at 7 bases. In germline, CDR1 is SGHRS, CDR2 YFSETQ. The V and J ends lost 0 bases and 0 bases, in that order; junction bases with no gene match: 5. The CDR3 is made up of 17 amino acids. CDR3 coding DNA: TGCGCCAGCAGCTTGGCAGGGACAGTTACAACTAATGAAAAACTGTTTTTT. This gives the protein CASSLAGTVTTNEKLFF.

The chain joins TRBV11-3 to TRBJ2-7; 7 bases fit TRBD2. This CDR3 has 14 amino acids. The germline gives CDR1 SGHNT, CDR2 YENEEA. Trimming took 5 bases from V and 7 from J; bases not matched to a gene: 11. Here the CDR3 reads CASSNKAGVQEQYF. CDR3 bases: TGTGCCAGCAGCAATAAGGCGGGGGTGCAGGAGCAGTACTTC.

The chain combines TRBV5-8 with TRBJ1-1, with D hard to call. Germline CDR1 SGHTS, CDR2 YDEGEE. The V and J ends lost 2 bases and 4 bases respectively, with 18 bases between them. The CDR3 loop spans 16 amino acids. CDR3 in amino acids: CASSFGRRRGATEAFF. Here the CDR3 DNA reads TGTGCCAGCAGCTTCGGTCGGCGTCGGGGAGCCACTGAAGCTTTCTTT.

This clone was recorded a few times. The chain recombines TRBV14 with TRBJ2-5; 10 bases align to TRBD2. V trimming: 4 bases; J trimming: 5 bases; junction bases outside the gene matches: 16. Per the germline V gene, CDR1 is SGHDN and CDR2 is FVKESK. The CDR3 spans 18 residues. CDR3 in DNA: TGTGCCAGCAGCCGGCTAGCGGGAGCGGTACCGGGAAGGGAGACCCAGTACTTC. Translated: CASSRLAGAVPGRETQYF.

The chain has TRBV3-1 (or the pseudogene TRBV3-2) and TRBJ2-7, with unresolved D. V gave up 1 base and J gave up 7 bases, with 5 bases separating them. Germline CDR1 LGHDT, CDR2 YNNKEL (reference sequence). There are 11 residues in the CDR3. CDR3 in amino acids: CASSQAAEQYF. CDR3 DNA: TGTGCCAGCAGCCAAGCTGCGGAGCAGTACTTC.